This T cell receptor (beta chain) was recovered during a study of blood T cell repertoires in COVID-19. Study-wide context: Sites across the United States, Italy and Spain contributed samples from acute and convalescent COVID-19.

This CDR3 comprises 13 residues. Germline CDR1 reads KGHDR; CDR2 reads SFDVKD. V lost 10 bases and J lost 8, with 19 bases in between. The method was immunoSEQ multiplex PCR; TCRdb's version includes in-frame clones alone and lacks a portion of them. Among 200,000 to 250,000 clones listed, around 88% were seen once. The source is a man in his late teens or twenties with active or convalescent COVID-19. The chain recombines TRBV24-1 with TRBJ1-1; the D gene is possibly TRBD1 (5 bases). The sample taken for sequencing was peripheral blood. The CDR3 reads CATRNGAGTEAFF. Here the CDR3 DNA reads TGTGCCACACGTAATGGGGCAGGAACGGAAGCTTTCTTT.